A single sample gave rise to the 21 T cell receptor beta chains below, sequenced in a study of PD-1 blockade in classical Hodgkin lymphoma. Every patient was affected by relapse after autologous stem cell transplantation, while exposure to brentuximab vedotin was not uniform. This table comes from immunoSEQ multiplex PCR, and its TCRdb copy is limited to in-frame clones, with some not included. The table lists tens of thousands of clones, roughly four fifths of them singletons. The sequenced sample was peripheral blood mononuclear cells (PBMCs), obtained before the second cycle of nivolumab. Receptors were obtained from a human donor with classical Hodgkin lymphoma.

This clone was seen a few times. The rearrangement uses TRBV7-9 and TRBJ1-6; D call uncertain. Deletions cut 5 bases from V and 5 bases from J, with 4 bases between. The CDR3 is 12 amino acids. CDR1 and CDR2 (germline): SEHNR, FQNEAQ (reference sequence). Written as DNA, the CDR3 is TGTGCCAGCAGCCCGAATAATTCACCCCTCCACTTT. Protein sequence: CASSPNNSPLHF.

The chain joins TRBV6-5 to TRBJ2-6; D is possibly TRBD2 (6 bases). Trimming removed 5 bases from V and 0 bases from J, with 8 bases in between. Germline V lookup: CDR1 MNHEY, CDR2 SVGAGI. CDR3 size: 15 residues. CDR3 coding DNA: TGTGCCAGCAGTCGGGGGAGCTCTGGGGCCAACGTCCTGACTTTC. Its protein product is CASSRGSSGANVLTF.

The CDR3 loop reads CASSPDRENQPQHF. As DNA, the CDR3 is TGTGCCAGCAGCCCGGACAGGGAAAATCAGCCCCAGCATTTT. The chain employs TRBV27 and TRBJ1-5, with TRBD1 matching over 8 bases. The J segment lost 4 bases and the V segment lost 6 bases, leaving 5 bases of the junction unmatched. Germline V CDR1 and CDR2: MNHEY, SMNVEV (reference sequence). CDR3 length: 14 amino acids.

V usage is TRBV7-2 and J usage is TRBJ2-5; 9 nucleotides agree with TRBD1. The trim removed 5 bases at V and 6 bases at J, leaving 13 bases unmatched. Germline values: CDR1 SGHTA, CDR2 FQGNSA. CDR3 length: 16 amino acids. CDR3 residues: CASSLRTGTGSKTQYF. CDR3 nucleotide sequence: TGTGCCAGCAGCCTTCGTACCGGGACAGGGTCAAAGACCCAGTACTTC.

The genes are TRBV7-2 and TRBJ1-5; D ambiguous. Trimming pared 2 bases from V and 2 bases from J, leaving 7 bases between. From germline, CDR1 is SGHTA and CDR2 FQGNSA. There are 14 residues in the CDR3. The CDR3 spells CASSLKGGNQPQHF. Here the CDR3 DNA reads TGTGCCAGCAGCTTAAAGGGCGGCAATCAGCCCCAGCATTTT.

The chain joins TRBV10-3 to TRBJ1-2; 7 bases agree with TRBD1. Germline CDR1 is ENHRY and CDR2 is SYGVKD. V shed 1 base and J 3 bases; nucleotides not matched to a gene: 2. The CDR3 is 14 residues long. DNA of the CDR3: TGTGCCATCAGTGAGTACAGGGGCGACTATGGCTACACCTTC. Protein sequence: CAISEYRGDYGYTF.

This clone was observed a few times. The J gene is TRBJ1-1, the V gene TRBV2; 9 nucleotides match TRBD1. Trimming removed 9 bases from V and 3 bases from J; junction bases left unmatched: 11. The CDR3 totals 15 residues. Looked up from germline, CDR1 is SNHLY and CDR2 is FYNNEI. In DNA form, the CDR3 reads TGTGCCAGTCCGACAGGGGGTGGATGGGACACTGAAGCTTTCTTT. Translation: CASPTGGGWDTEAFF. Full variable domain (remainder filled in from reference TRBV2 and TRBJ1-1): EPEVTQTPSHQVTQMGQEVILRCVPISNHLYFYWYRQILGQKVEFLVSFYNNEISEKSEIFDDQFSVERPDGSNFTLKIRSTKLEDSAMYFCASPTGGGWDTEAFFGQGTRLTVV.

In nucleotides, the CDR3 is TGTGCCAGCAGCGTAGGCAGGGAGACGCAGTATTTT. Translated, it gives CASSVGRETQYF. V and J are TRBV9 and TRBJ2-3; D may correspond to TRBD1 or TRBD2 (5 bases each). The germline V gene encodes CDR1 SGDLS and CDR2 YYNGEE. The CDR3 is 12 amino acids. V was clipped by 0 bases and J by 9 bases, with 8 bases between them.

The chain links TRBV19 to TRBJ2-1; D gene unclear. Germline-derived CDR1 and CDR2 are LNHDA and SQIVND (reference sequence). V lost 7 bases, J lost 3 bases, and 10 bases lay in between. This CDR3 spans 13 amino acids. The CDR3 DNA reads TGTGCCAGTATAGGAGTAGACTACAATGAGCAGTTCTTC. This codes for CASIGVDYNEQFF.

Note on this clone: The junction departs from the called germline gene at one end, perhaps through a read error. This chain connects TRBV6-4 to TRBJ2-1, with 9 bases aligning to TRBD2. This CDR3 spans 16 amino acids. From germline, CDR1 is MRHNA and CDR2 SNTAGT. The CDR3 reads CASSDSGGGDYNEQFF. CDR3 sequence (DNA): TGTGCCAGTAGTGACTCCGGCGGGGGGGACTACAATGAGCAGTTCTTC.

This chain uses TRBV2 with TRBJ2-5, with D perhaps TRBD2 (6 bases). This CDR3 spans 10 amino acids. CDR1 is SNHLY, CDR2 FYNNEI, per germline. V lost 8 bases and J lost 10, with 11 bases in between. In nucleotides, the CDR3 is TGTGCCAGCGCTCCCGGGAGCCAGTACTTC. It translates to CASAPGSQYF.

The V and J genes are TRBV6-4 and TRBJ1-6; D gene uncertain. CDR3 length equals 13 residues. The germline CDR1 and CDR2 sequences are MRHNA and SNTAGT. Trimming took off 5 bases at V and 6 bases at J, with 8 bases between the two ends. Written as DNA, the CDR3 is TGTGCCAGCAGTTCGTCCGGTAATTCACCCCTCCACTTT. Amino acid sequence: CASSSSGNSPLHF.

This rearrangement joins TRBV7-3 to TRBJ2-5, with D perhaps matching TRBD1 (5 bases). CDR1 is SGHTA and CDR2 is FQGTGA in the germline V gene. The V and J ends lost 5 bases and 0 bases respectively, with 10 bases between them. The CDR3 totals 14 residues. The CDR3 DNA follows: TGTGCCAGCAGCCCTCAGGGAAACCAAGAGACCCAGTACTTC. It yields the protein CASSPQGNQETQYF.

The genes are TRBV20-1 and TRBJ2-3; TRBD1 or TRBD2 may be the D gene (5 bases each). The CDR3 sequence is 9 residues long. Germline loops: CDR1 DFQATT, CDR2 SNEGSKA (reference sequence). The CDR3 spells CRGEDTQYF. The CDR3 DNA sequence: TGCAGGGGGGAAGATACGCAGTATTTT.

This sequence joins TRBV7-7 and TRBJ2-7; TRBD2 is a possible D gene (5 bases). Per the germline V gene, CDR1 is SSHAT and CDR2 is FNYEAQ (reference sequence). The CDR3 extends over 15 amino acids. V was pared by 6 bases and J by 4 bases, with 19 bases between. The DNA of the CDR3 is TGTGCCAGCAGTTCCAGTCCGGGGAAACAGTACGAGCAGTACTTC. Its protein is CASSSSPGKQYEQYF.

The J gene is TRBJ2-2, the V gene TRBV29-1; D may be TRBD1 (5 bases). V was pared by 6 bases and J by 6 bases, with 14 bases between. This CDR3 region has 13 residues. Germline-derived CDR1 and CDR2 are SQVTM and ANQGSEA. In DNA, the CDR3 is TGCAGCGTAGGTCAGGGCCCCGCCGGGGAGCTGTTTTTT. Translation gives CSVGQGPAGELFF.

V and J are TRBV7-2 and TRBJ1-1, with D tentatively TRBD1 (5 bases). Germline CDR1 reads SGHTA; CDR2 reads FQGNSA. Trimming left V 5 bases short and J 4 bases short, with 11 bases between. CDR3 length: 13 residues. CDR3 coding DNA: TGTGCCAGCAGCGATGGGGGGAGCACTGAAGCTTTCTTT. It is translated as CASSDGGSTEAFF.

The V and J genes are TRBV7-8 and TRBJ1-2; 7 nucleotides line up with TRBD1. Germline trimming cut 3 bases from V and 2 bases from J; bases unmatched to any gene: 6. The germline V gene has CDR1 SGHVS and CDR2 FQNEAQ. The CDR3 is made up of 15 amino acids. The CDR3, as DNA: TGTGCCAGCAGCTTCAGGGGGATTATCAACTATGGCTACACCTTC. Encoded protein: CASSFRGIINYGYTF.

The chain has TRBV7-9 and TRBJ2-5; D might be TRBD2 (6 bases). This CDR3 is 15 amino acids long. V was pared by 3 bases and J by 2 bases, with 13 bases between. The germline CDR1 and CDR2 sequences are SEHNR and FQNEAQ (reference sequence). CDR3 sequence reads: CASSLWDRGQETQYF. Here the CDR3 DNA reads TGTGCCAGCAGCTTGTGGGACCGGGGGCAAGAGACCCAGTACTTC.

CDR3 residues: CASSQSYIDSNTEAFF. The CDR3 DNA is TGTGCCAGCAGCCAAAGTTATATTGATTCAAACACTGAAGCTTTCTTT. The rearrangement joins TRBV16 to TRBJ1-1; D uncertain. The CDR3 sequence is 16 residues long. Per germline, CDR1 KGHSY and CDR2 FQNENV. V gave up 2 bases and J gave up 2 bases, with 15 bases separating them.

V usage is TRBV7-6 and J usage is TRBJ2-7; no clear D. Germline lookup yields CDR1 SGHVS and CDR2 FNYEAQ. The CDR3 is 14 amino acids. The V end lost 1 base, the J end lost 6 bases, and 13 bases lay between the germline ends. The CDR3 sequence: CASSLVYSRLEQYF. The CDR3, as DNA: TGTGCCAGCAGCTTAGTTTACTCTCGGCTCGAGCAGTACTTC.